This T cell receptor (beta chain) comes out of a study of blood T cell repertoires in COVID-19. Sequencing was performed with immunoSEQ multiplex PCR; in TCRdb, only in-frame clones are kept and a portion is missing. Of approximately 500,000 clones listed, about 88% are singletons. The count of this clone is one. Trimming at V came to 4 bases and at J to 6 bases, leaving 9 bases not matched to a gene. Germline V gene sequence: CDR1 MNHEY, CDR2 SMNVEV (reference sequence). CDR3 length: 15 residues. Source material: peripheral blood. V usage is TRBV27 and J usage is TRBJ1-5, with 7 positions matching TRBD1. This receptor was obtained from a woman in her forties or fifties with COVID-19, enrolled during active disease. CDR3 amino acids: CASSSDREIGQPQHF. CDR3 coding DNA: TGTGCCAGCAGTTCCGACAGGGAAATAGGTCAGCCCCAGCATTTT.